Presented here are 4 T cell receptor beta chains from one specimen sequenced in a study of T cells after yellow fever vaccination. TCRdb itself ran the 5' RACE reads through MiXCR, one entry per CDR3 protein. The sample consists of some 96,000 distinct CDR3 sequences, 7.5% to 10% of them appearing once. The material was CD8+ T cells not binding an NS4B(214-222) dextramer, sorted from PBMCs, obtained roughly 15 days after the first yellow fever vaccination. These receptors were taken from a young man who received the YFV17D yellow fever vaccine.

The chain joins TRBV12-3 or TRBV12-4 to TRBJ1-6, with D possibly being TRBD1 (5 bases). Trimming shortened V by 8 bases and J by 7 bases, and 21 bases separated the two germline ends. The CDR3 sequence is 16 residues long. The CDR3 DNA reads as TGTGCCAGCCGCCCCCGGGGCAGGGCCTCAAATTCACCCCTCCACTTT. Translated: CASRPRGRASNSPLHF.

This clonotype was seen a few times. Here the CDR3 reads CASSYRREAFF. In nucleotides, the CDR3 is TGTGCCAGCAGTTACCGCCGTGAAGCTTTCTTT. The V gene is TRBV6-5, the J gene TRBJ1-1; D remains unclear. The CDR3 is 11 residues long. Trimming removed 2 bases at V and 7 bases at J, with 5 bases between. Germline loops: CDR1 MNHEY, CDR2 SVGAGI.

This clonotype was seen more than once but under ten times. V is TRBV5-4 and J is TRBJ1-3; D unresolved. Germline-derived CDR1 and CDR2 are SGHNT and YYREEE (reference sequence). Trimming cost V 4 bases and J 2 bases, with 13 bases left between them. The CDR3 consists of 15 residues. CDR3 nucleotides: TGTGCCAGCAGCCCCGCTTTTGGAGCTGGAAACACCATATATTTT. It encodes CASSPAFGAGNTIYF.

This clonotype appeared many times. The chain recombines TRBV12-3 or TRBV12-4 with TRBJ2-7, with D possibly being TRBD1 (6 bases). Trimming cost V 0 bases and J 1 base, with 7 bases left between them. The CDR3 covers 14 residues. DNA of the CDR3: TGTGCCAGCAGTTTAGCAGGGGGATCCTACGAGCAGTACTTC. Translation gives CASSLAGGSYEQYF.